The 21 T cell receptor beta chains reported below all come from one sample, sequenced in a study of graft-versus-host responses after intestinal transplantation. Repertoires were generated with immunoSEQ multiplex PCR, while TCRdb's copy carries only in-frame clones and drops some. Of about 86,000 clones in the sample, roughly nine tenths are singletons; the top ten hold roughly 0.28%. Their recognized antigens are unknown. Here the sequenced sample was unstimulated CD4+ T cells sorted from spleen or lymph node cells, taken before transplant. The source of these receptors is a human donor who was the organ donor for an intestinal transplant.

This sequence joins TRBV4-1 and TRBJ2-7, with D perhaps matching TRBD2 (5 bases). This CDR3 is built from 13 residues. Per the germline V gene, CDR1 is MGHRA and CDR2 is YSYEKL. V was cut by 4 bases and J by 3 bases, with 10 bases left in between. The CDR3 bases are TGCGCCAGCAGCCGGCCGGGGAGCTACGAGCAGTACTTC. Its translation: CASSRPGSYEQYF.

CDR3 sequence reads: CASSETGGIAATEAFF. CDR3 bases: TGTGCCAGCAGCGAGACAGGGGGCATCGCCGCCACTGAAGCTTTCTTT. The chain joins TRBV9 to TRBJ1-1; 10 bases fit TRBD1. This CDR3 has 16 residues. Germline assignment: CDR1 SGDLS and CDR2 YYNGEE. V gave up 3 bases and J gave up 4 bases; unmatched junction bases: 9.

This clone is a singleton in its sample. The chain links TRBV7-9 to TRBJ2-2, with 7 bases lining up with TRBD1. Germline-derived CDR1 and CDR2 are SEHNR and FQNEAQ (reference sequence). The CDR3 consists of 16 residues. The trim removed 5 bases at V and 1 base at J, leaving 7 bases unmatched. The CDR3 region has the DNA TGTGCCAGCAGCCCCGCCGGGACAGTGAACACCGGGGAGCTGTTTTTT. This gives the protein CASSPAGTVNTGELFF.

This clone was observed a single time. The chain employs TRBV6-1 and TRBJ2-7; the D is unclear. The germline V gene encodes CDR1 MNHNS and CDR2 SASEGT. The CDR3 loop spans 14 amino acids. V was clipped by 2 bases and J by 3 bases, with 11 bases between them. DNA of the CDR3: TGTGCCAGCAGTGAATGTCGAGCTTACTACGAGCAGTACTTC. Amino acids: CASSECRAYYEQYF.

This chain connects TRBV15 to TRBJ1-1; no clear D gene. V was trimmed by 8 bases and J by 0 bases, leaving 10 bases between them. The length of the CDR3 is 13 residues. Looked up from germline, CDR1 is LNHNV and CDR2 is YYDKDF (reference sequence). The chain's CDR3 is CATRAQMNTEAFF. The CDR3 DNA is TGTGCCACCCGCGCACAGATGAACACTGAAGCTTTCTTT. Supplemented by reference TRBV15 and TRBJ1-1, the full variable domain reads DAMVIQNPRYQVTQFGKPVTLSCSQTLNHNVMYWYQQKSSQAPKLLFHYYDKDFNNEADTPDNFQSRRPNTSFCFLDIRSPGLGDTAMYLCATRAQMNTEAFFGQGTRLTVV.

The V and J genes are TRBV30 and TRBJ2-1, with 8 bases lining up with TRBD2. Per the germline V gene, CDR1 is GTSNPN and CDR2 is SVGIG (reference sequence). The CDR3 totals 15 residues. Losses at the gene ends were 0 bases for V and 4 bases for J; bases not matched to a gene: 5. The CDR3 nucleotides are TGTGCCTGGAGTGTAGGGGTAGCGGGGTACAATGAGCAGTTCTTC. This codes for CAWSVGVAGYNEQFF.

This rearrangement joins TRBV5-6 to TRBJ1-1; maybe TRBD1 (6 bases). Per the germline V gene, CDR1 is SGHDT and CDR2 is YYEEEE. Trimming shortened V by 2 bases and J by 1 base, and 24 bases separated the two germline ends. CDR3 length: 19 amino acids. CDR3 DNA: TGTGCCAGCAGCTTAGTCCGGGGGGCCTTCACAGAGGGGAACACTGAAGCTTTCTTT. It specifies CASSLVRGAFTEGNTEAFF.

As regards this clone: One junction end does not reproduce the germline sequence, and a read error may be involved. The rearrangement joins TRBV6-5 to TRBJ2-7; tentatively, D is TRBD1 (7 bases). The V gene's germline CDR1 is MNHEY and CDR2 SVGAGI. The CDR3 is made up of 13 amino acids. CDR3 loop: CATSGDRAHERYF. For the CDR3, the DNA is TGTGCCACCTCGGGAGACAGGGCCCACGAGCGGTACTTC.

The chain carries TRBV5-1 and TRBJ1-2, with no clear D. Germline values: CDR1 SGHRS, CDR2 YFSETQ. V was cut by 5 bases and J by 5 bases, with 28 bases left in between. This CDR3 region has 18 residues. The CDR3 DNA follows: TGCGCCAGCAGAACACCCCCGGGTTTGGTGCGTTTGAGGTATGGCTACACCTTC. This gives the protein CASRTPPGLVRLRYGYTF.

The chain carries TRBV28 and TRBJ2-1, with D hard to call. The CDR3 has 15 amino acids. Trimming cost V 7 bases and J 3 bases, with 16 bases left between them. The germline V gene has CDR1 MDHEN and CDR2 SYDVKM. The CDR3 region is CASKETADYYNEQFF. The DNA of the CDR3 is TGTGCCAGCAAAGAAACGGCGGATTACTACAATGAGCAGTTCTTC.

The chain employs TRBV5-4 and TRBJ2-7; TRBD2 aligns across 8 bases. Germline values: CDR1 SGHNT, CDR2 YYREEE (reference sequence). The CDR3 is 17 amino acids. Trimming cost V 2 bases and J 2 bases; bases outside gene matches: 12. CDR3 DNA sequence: TGTGCCAGCAGCTTTAGTTCTAGCGGGTACTTTGCCTACGAGCAGTACTTC. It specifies CASSFSSSGYFAYEQYF.

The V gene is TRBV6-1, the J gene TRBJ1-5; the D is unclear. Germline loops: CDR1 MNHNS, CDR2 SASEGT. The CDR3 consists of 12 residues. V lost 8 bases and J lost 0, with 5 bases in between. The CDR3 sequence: CASQDSNQPQHF. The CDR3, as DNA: TGTGCCAGCCAGGATAGCAATCAGCCCCAGCATTTT.

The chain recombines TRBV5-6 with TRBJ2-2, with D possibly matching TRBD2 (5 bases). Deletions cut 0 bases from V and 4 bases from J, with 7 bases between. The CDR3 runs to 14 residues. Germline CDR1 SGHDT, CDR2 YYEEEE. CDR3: CASSLERGTGELFF. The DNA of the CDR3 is TGTGCCAGCAGCTTGGAACGGGGCACCGGGGAGCTGTTTTTT.

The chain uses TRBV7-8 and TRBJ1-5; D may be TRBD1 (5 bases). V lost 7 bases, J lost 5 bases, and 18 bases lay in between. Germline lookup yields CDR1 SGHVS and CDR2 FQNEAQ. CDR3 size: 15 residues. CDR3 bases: TGTGCCAGCACCCCCCGTGGGGGGGGTGATCAGCCCCAGCATTTT. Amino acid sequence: CASTPRGGGDQPQHF.

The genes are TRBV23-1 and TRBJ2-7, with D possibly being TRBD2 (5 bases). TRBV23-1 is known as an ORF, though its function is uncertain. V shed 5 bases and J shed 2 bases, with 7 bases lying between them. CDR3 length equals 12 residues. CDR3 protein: CASSSGTYEQYF. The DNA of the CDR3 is TGCGCCAGCAGTTCGGGGACCTACGAGCAGTACTTC.

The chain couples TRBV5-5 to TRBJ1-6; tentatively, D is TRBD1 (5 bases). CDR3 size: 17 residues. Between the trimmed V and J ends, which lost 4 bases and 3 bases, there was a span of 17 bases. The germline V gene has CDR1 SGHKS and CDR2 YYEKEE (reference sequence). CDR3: CASSPGGSRLYNSPLHF. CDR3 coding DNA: TGTGCCAGCAGCCCGGGGGGGTCCCGGCTCTATAATTCACCCCTCCACTTT. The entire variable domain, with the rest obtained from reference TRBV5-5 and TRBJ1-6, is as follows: DAGVTQSPTHLIKTRGQQVTLRCSPISGHKSVSWYQQVLGQGPQFIFQYYEKEERGRGNFPDRFSARQFPNYSSELNVNALLLGDSALYLCASSPGGSRLYNSPLHFGNGTRLTVT.

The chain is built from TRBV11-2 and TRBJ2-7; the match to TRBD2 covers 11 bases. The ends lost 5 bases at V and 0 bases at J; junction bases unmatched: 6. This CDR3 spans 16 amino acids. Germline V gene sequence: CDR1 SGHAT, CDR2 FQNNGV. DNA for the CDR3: TGTGCCAGCAGCAATATAGCGGGAGGGAGCTCCTACGAGCAGTACTTC. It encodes CASSNIAGGSSYEQYF.

CDR3 sequence: CAISAGGLSYEQYF. The CDR3 bases are TGTGCCATCAGTGCCGGGGGACTTTCCTACGAGCAGTACTTC. The genes are TRBV10-3 and TRBJ2-7, with D possibly being TRBD2 (6 bases). From germline, CDR1 is ENHRY and CDR2 SYGVKD. V lost 4 bases to trimming and J lost 1 base, with 11 bases between them. The CDR3 is 14 residues long.

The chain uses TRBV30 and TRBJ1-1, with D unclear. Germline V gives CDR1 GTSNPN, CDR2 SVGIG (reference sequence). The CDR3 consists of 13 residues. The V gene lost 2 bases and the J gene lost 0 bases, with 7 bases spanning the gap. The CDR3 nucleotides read TGTGCCTGGAGTTCCAACTTGAACACTGAAGCTTTCTTT. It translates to CAWSSNLNTEAFF.

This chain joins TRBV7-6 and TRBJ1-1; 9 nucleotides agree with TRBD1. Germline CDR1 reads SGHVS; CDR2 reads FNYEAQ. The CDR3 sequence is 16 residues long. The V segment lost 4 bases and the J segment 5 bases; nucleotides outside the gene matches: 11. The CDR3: CASSSLRGQGGTEAFF. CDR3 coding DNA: TGTGCCAGCAGCTCCCTACGGGGACAGGGTGGAACTGAAGCTTTCTTT.

The CDR3 DNA reads as TGTGCCAGCTCGGTCGGCGGTGAAGCTTTCTTT. This codes for CASSVGGEAFF. The genes are TRBV18 and TRBJ1-1; no reliable D call. The CDR3 runs to 11 residues. Germline CDR1 and CDR2: KGHSH and LQKENI. V lost 6 bases to trimming and J lost 7 bases, with 9 bases between them.